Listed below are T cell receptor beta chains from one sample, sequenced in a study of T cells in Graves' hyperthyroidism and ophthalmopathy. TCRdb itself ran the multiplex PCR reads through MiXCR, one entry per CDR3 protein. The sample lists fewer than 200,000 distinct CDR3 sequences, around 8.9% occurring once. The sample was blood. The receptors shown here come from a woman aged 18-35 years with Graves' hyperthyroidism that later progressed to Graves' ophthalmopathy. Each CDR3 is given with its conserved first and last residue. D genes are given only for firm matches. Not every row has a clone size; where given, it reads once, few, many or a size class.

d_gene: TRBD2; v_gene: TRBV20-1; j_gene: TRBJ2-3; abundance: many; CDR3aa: CSARSGAGEVDTQYF; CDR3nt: TGCAGTGCTAGGTCGGGAGCGGGGGAGGTAGATACGCAGTATTTT
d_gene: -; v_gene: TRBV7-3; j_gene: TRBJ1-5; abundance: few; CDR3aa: CASSLTEGQPQHF; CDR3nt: TGTGCCAGCAGCTTAACAGAGGGCCAGCCCCAGCATTTT
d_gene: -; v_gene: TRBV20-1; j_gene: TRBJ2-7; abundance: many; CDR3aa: CSTPRVYEQYF; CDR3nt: TGCAGTACTCCTAGGGTCTACGAGCAGTACTTC
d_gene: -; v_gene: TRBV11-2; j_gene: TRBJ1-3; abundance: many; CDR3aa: CASSLGQGSGNTIYF; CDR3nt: TGTGCCAGCAGCTTAGGGCAGGGCTCTGGAAACACCATATATTTT
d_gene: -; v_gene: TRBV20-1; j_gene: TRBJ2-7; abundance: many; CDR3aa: CSARHGLETYEQYF; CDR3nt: TGCAGTGCTAGGCACGGACTGGAGACCTACGAGCAGTACTTC
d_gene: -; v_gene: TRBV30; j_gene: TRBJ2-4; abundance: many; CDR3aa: CAWSAAENIQYF; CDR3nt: TGTGCCTGGAGTGCTGCGGAGAACATTCAGTACTTC
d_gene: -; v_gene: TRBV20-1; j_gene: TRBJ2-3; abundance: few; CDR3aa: CSASTSFSELDTSTDTQYF; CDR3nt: TGCAGTGCTAGTACTAGTTTTTCGGAGCTTGATACTAGCACAGATACGCAGTATTTT
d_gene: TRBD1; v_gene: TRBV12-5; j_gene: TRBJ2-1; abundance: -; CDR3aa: CASGLTWTGGDHNEQFF; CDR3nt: TGTGCTAGTGGTCTAACTTGGACAGGGGGCGACCACAATGAGCAGTTCTTC
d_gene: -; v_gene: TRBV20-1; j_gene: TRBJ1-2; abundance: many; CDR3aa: CSARDFVRGNNYGYTF; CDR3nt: TGCAGTGCTAGAGACTTTGTCCGGGGTAATAACTATGGCTACACCTTC
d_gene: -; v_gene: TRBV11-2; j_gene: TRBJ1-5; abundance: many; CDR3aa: CASSLSGQGAQPQHF; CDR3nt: TGTGCCAGCAGCTTATCGGGCCAAGGGGCTCAGCCCCAGCATTTT
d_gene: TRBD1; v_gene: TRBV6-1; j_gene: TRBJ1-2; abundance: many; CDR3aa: CASSEDRVSGYTF; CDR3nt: TGTGCCAGCAGTGAGGACAGGGTCTCTGGCTACACCTTC
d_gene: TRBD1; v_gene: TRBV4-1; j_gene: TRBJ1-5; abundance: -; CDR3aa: CASSQGRGDRDIYSNQPQHF; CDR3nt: TGCGCCAGCAGCCAAGGACGAGGGGACAGGGACATCTATAGCAATCAGCCCCAGCATTTT
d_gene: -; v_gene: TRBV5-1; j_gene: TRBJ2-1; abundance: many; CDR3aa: CASSPTGISYNEQFF; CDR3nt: TGCGCCAGCAGCCCAACGGGGATCTCCTACAATGAGCAGTTCTTC
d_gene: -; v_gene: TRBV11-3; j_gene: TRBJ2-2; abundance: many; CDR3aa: CASSPDSRRTGELFF; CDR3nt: TGTGCCAGCAGCCCGGACAGTCGGCGTACCGGGGAGCTGTTTTTT
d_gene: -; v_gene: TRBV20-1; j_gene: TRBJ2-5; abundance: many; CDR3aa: CSATSDGETQYF; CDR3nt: TGCAGTGCTACGTCGGACGGGGAGACCCAGTACTTC
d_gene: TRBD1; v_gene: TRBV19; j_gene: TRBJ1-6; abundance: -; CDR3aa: CASSMVQGTGVSPLHF; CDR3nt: TGTGCCAGTAGTATGGTGCAAGGGACAGGGGTTTCACCCCTCCACTTT
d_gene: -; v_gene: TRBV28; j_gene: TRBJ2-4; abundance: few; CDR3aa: CASSLLGEPGRGNIQYF; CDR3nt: TGTGCCAGCAGTTTATTAGGGGAGCCGGGTCGGGGAAACATTCAGTACTTC
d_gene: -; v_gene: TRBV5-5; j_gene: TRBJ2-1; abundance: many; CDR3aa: CASSHPRFEQFF; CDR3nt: TGTGCCAGCAGCCATCCCAGGTTTGAGCAGTTCTTC
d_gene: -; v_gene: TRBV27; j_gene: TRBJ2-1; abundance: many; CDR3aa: CASSYHNEQFF; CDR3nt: TGTGCCAGCAGTTATCACAATGAGCAGTTCTTC
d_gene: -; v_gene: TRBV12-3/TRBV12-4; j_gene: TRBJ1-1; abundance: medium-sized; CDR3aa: CASSLAIEAFF; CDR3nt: TGTGCCAGCAGTTTAGCGATTGAAGCTTTCTTT
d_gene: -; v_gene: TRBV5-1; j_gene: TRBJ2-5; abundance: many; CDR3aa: CASSLFTGQETQYF; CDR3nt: TGCGCCAGCAGCTTGTTTACGGGGCAAGAGACCCAGTACTTC
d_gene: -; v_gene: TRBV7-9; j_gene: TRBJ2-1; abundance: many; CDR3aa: CASSLRTDYNEQFF; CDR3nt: TGTGCCAGCAGCCTACGGACAGACTACAATGAGCAGTTCTTC
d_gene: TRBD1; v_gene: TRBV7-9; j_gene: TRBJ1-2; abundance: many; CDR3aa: CASSWGDSGYTF; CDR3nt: TGTGCCAGCAGCTGGGGGGACAGTGGCTACACCTTC
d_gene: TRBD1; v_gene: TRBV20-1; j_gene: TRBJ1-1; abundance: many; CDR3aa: CSARKGQAHTEAFF; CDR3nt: TGCAGTGCTAGAAAAGGACAGGCTCACACTGAAGCTTTCTTT
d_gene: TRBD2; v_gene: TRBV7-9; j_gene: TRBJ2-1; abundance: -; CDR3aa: CASRSGGPIGDEQFF; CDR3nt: TGTGCCAGCAGATCGGGAGGGCCGATAGGAGATGAGCAGTTCTTC
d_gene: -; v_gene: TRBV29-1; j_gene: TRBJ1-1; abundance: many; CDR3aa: CSVSDGLRNTEAFF; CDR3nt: TGCAGCGTGAGTGACGGCCTACGGAACACTGAAGCTTTCTTT
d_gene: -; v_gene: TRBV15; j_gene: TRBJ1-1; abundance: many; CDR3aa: CATSKGRGDENEAFF; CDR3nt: TGTGCCACCAGCAAAGGACGGGGGGATGAGAATGAAGCTTTCTTT